These 21 T cell receptor beta chains were sequenced from one sample in a study of T cell repertoires in cytomegalovirus infection. TCRdb re-derived calls from the reads in MiXCR, one entry per CDR3 protein. The sample lists 100,000 to 150,000 distinct CDR3 sequences, roughly 8.2% occurring once. Input material: PBMCs. Receptor source: a human donor in good health (CMV status not recorded). Some clones in this sample may be carry-over from other donors' samples.

This clonotype was counted at least ten times. This CDR3 reads CASSLNSGRGAETQYF. The CDR3 nucleotides read TGTGCCAGCAGCTTAAATAGTGGCAGGGGTGCTGAGACCCAGTACTTC. The gene calls are TRBV7-2 and TRBJ2-5; TRBD1 is a possible D gene (6 bases). The CDR3 runs 16 residues. Trimming removed 2 bases at V and 5 bases at J, with 18 bases between. Germline V gives CDR1 SGHTA, CDR2 FQGNSA.

This clonotype was found a few times. The rearrangement links TRBV7-4 to TRBJ2-2, with D uncertain. Germline V CDR1 and CDR2: SGHVT, SQSDAQ. The V and J ends lost 5 bases and 0 bases respectively, with 19 bases between them. The CDR3 spans 18 residues. CDR3 coding DNA: TGTGCCAGCAGCAGAGACTCTCCAAGGTTCGCGAACACCGGGGAGCTGTTTTTT. Its translation: CASSRDSPRFANTGELFF. Together with reference TRBV7-4 and TRBJ2-2, the CDR3 gives the full variable domain: GAGVSQSPRYKVAKRGRDVALRCDSISGHVTLYWYRQTLGQGSEVLTYSQSDAQRDKSGRPSGRFSAERPERSVSTLKIQRTEQGDSAVYLCASSRDSPRFANTGELFFGEGSRLTVL.

Ten or more counts support this clonotype. V is TRBV7-2 and J is TRBJ2-3, with 8 bases lining up with TRBD1. Trimming cost V 3 bases and J 5 bases; bases outside gene matches: 4. CDR1 is SGHTA and CDR2 is FQGNSA in the germline V gene. The CDR3 length is 14 residues. The CDR3 nucleotides are TGTGCCAGCAGCTTTTCCACAGGGGGAGATACGCAGTATTTT. Its translation is CASSFSTGGDTQYF.

This clonotype occurred many times. The chain has TRBV12-3 or TRBV12-4 and TRBJ2-7; D perhaps matches TRBD2 (6 bases). Trimming removed 5 bases at V and 3 bases at J, with 11 bases between. CDR3 length equals 13 residues. This chain's CDR3 is CASSTGTFYEQYF. DNA of the CDR3: TGTGCCAGCAGTACCGGGACTTTCTACGAGCAGTACTTC.

This clonotype was seen repeatedly, ten times or more. V gene TRBV12-3 or TRBV12-4 combines with J gene TRBJ1-1; D not certain. Trimming removed 3 bases at V and 5 bases at J, with 7 bases between. This CDR3 is 12 amino acids long. CDR3 nucleotide sequence: TGTGCCAGCAGTTTTCCGGGGACTGAAGCTTTCTTT. The encoded protein is CASSFPGTEAFF.

This clonotype was seen at least ten times. This rearrangement joins TRBV12-3 or TRBV12-4 to TRBJ2-5; no clear D. Between the trimmed V and J ends, which lost 7 bases and 4 bases, there was a span of 19 bases. The CDR3 length is 15 residues. The CDR3 region is CASTYSGPKAETQYF. CDR3 nucleotide sequence: TGTGCCAGCACTTACTCCGGGCCGAAAGCAGAGACCCAGTACTTC.

The rearrangement joins TRBV29-1 to TRBJ2-3, with D possibly TRBD1 on 6 matching bases. CDR1 is SQVTM, CDR2 ANQGSEA, per germline. V dropped 4 bases and J dropped 2 bases, with 10 bases sitting between them. The CDR3 has 13 amino acids. The CDR3 loop is CSVGTAYTDTQYF. Here the CDR3 DNA reads TGCAGCGTTGGGACAGCTTACACAGATACGCAGTATTTT.

This clonotype appeared many times. The V and J genes are TRBV7-6 and TRBJ2-2, with D possibly matching TRBD2 (6 bases). The CDR3 runs 16 residues. Germline V gene sequence: CDR1 SGHVS, CDR2 FNYEAQ. V was clipped by 5 bases and J by 0 bases, with 13 bases between them. CDR3 residues: CASSRTGTPNTGELFF. The CDR3 region has the DNA TGTGCCAGCAGCCGTACCGGGACTCCGAACACCGGGGAGCTGTTTTTT.

Ten or more counts support this clonotype. The V call is TRBV7-8, the J call TRBJ2-1; D may correspond to TRBD1 or TRBD2 (6 bases each). V was trimmed by 1 base and J by 7 bases, leaving 17 bases between them. The CDR3 has 16 amino acids. CDR1 and CDR2 from the germline V gene are SGHVS and FQNEAQ. DNA for the CDR3: TGTGCCAGCAGCTTAGTATCGGGGGCCTTTAGGAATGAGCAGTTCTTC. Residues: CASSLVSGAFRNEQFF.

This chain uses TRBV5-1 with TRBJ1-2; the D is unclear. V was clipped by 4 bases and J by 7 bases, with 14 bases between them. CDR1 and CDR2 (germline): SGHRS, YFSETQ. The CDR3 length is 13 residues. The CDR3: CASSRTTAGGYTF. In DNA, the CDR3 is TGCGCCAGCAGCCGGACGACGGCCGGTGGCTACACCTTC.

Note on this clonotype: This may be a read error, as it is one base from a much larger clone. This rearrangement joins TRBV18 to TRBJ1-5; D not certain. CDR1 KGHSH and CDR2 LQKENI come from the germline V gene. The V end was cut by 0 bases, the J end by 0 bases, with 15 bases between. The CDR3 consists of 18 residues. The DNA of the CDR3 is TGTGCCAGCTCACCACCGGTGGGCGTTGGGAATAGCAATCAGCCCCAGCATTTT. It is translated as CASSPPVGVGNSNQPQHF.

This clonotype was observed many times. The V and J genes are TRBV12-3 or TRBV12-4 and TRBJ2-3; D perhaps matches TRBD2 (5 bases). The germline V and J ends were trimmed by 4 bases and 1 base, with 9 bases remaining between them. This CDR3 is built from 14 residues. CDR3: CASSYKGGTDTQYF. The DNA of the CDR3 is TGTGCCAGCAGTTATAAGGGAGGCACAGATACGCAGTATTTT.

There are many counts of this clonotype. The chain combines TRBV4-1 with TRBJ1-4, with no clear D. The germline gives CDR1 MGHRA, CDR2 YSYEKL. This CDR3 contains 15 residues. Deletions cut 3 bases from V and 4 bases from J, with 12 bases between. The CDR3 DNA is TGCGCCAGCAGCCAGGGCCCGGACCGTAATGAAAAACTGTTTTTT. This gives the protein CASSQGPDRNEKLFF.

This clonotype has a count of ten or more. V and J are TRBV6-5 and TRBJ1-2, with D possibly being TRBD1 (6 bases). Germline CDR1 MNHEY, CDR2 SVGAGI. Trimming pared 5 bases from V and 0 bases from J, leaving 13 bases between. There are 15 residues in the CDR3. As DNA, the CDR3 is TGTGCCAGCAGTCCAACAGGGAACCCTAACTATGGCTACACCTTC. Its translation: CASSPTGNPNYGYTF.

This clonotype came up many times. This sequence joins TRBV12-3 or TRBV12-4 and TRBJ2-3; possible D gene TRBD1, 6 bases. V was clipped by 4 bases and J by 4 bases, with 12 bases between them. The CDR3 is made up of 14 amino acids. The CDR3 DNA follows: TGTGCCAGCAGTTCCGGGACATTCCCAGATACGCAGTATTTT. This sequence encodes CASSSGTFPDTQYF.

This clonotype was detected a few times. The gene calls are TRBV25-1 and TRBJ1-6; tentatively, D is TRBD1 (6 bases). With 3 bases removed from V and 7 bases from J, the gap between germline ends came to 13 bases. The CDR3 extends over 15 amino acids. Germline lookup yields CDR1 MGHDK and CDR2 SYGVNS. The CDR3 here is CASSESTGMNSPLHF. CDR3 nucleotides: TGTGCCAGCAGTGAGTCGACAGGCATGAATTCACCCCTCCACTTT.

The rearrangement links TRBV19 to TRBJ1-6, with D perhaps TRBD1 (5 bases). Looked up from germline, CDR1 is LNHDA and CDR2 is SQIVND (reference sequence). The CDR3 spans 15 residues. Trimming cost V 3 bases and J 7 bases, with 13 bases left between them. CDR3 in amino acids: CASSISSGSNSPLHF. CDR3 DNA sequence: TGTGCCAGTAGTATCTCCTCAGGGAGCAATTCACCCCTCCACTTT.

This clonotype was detected only a few times. V gene TRBV19 combines with J gene TRBJ1-4, with 7 bases aligning to TRBD1. V shed 4 bases and J 5 bases; nucleotides not matched to a gene: 7. Germline V gives CDR1 LNHDA, CDR2 SQIVND (reference sequence). This CDR3 is 15 amino acids long. As DNA, the CDR3 is TGTGCCAGTAGTAACAGGGGCGAGAAGAATGAAAAACTGTTTTTT. It yields the protein CASSNRGEKNEKLFF.

This clonotype was counted a few times. The chain joins TRBV2 to TRBJ1-1; D not certain. Between the trimmed V and J ends, which lost 4 bases and 4 bases, there was a span of 10 bases. The CDR3 covers 13 residues. The germline V gene has CDR1 SNHLY and CDR2 FYNNEI. This chain's CDR3 is CASSGGRSTEAFF. As DNA, the CDR3 is TGTGCCAGCAGTGGTGGCAGGTCCACTGAAGCTTTCTTT.

This clonotype was recorded many times. The chain couples TRBV5-6 to TRBJ2-3, with 7 positions matching TRBD1. The germline CDR1 and CDR2 sequences are SGHDT and YYEEEE. The CDR3 length is 13 residues. V lost 4 bases, J lost 3 bases, and 2 bases stayed unmatched. CDR3 amino acids: CASSAQGTDTQYF. The CDR3 DNA is TGTGCCAGCAGCGCACAGGGGACAGATACGCAGTATTTT.

This clonotype was seen a handful of times. The V and J genes are TRBV5-4 and TRBJ2-3; D may be TRBD2 (5 bases). The CDR3 is 15 residues long. Germline V gene lookup returns CDR1 SGHNT and CDR2 YYREEE (reference sequence). Trimming removed 0 bases from V and 3 bases from J, with 11 bases in between. In DNA, the CDR3 is TGTGCCAGCAGCTTGGCGGGGAGTGGAACAGATACGCAGTATTTT. Protein sequence: CASSLAGSGTDTQYF.